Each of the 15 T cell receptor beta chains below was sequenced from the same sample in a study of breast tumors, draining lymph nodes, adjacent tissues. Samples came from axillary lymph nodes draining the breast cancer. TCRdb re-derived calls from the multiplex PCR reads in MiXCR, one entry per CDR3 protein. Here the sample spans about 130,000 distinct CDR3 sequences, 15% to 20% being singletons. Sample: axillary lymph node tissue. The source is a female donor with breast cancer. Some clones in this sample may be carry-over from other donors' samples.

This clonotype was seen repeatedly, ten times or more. The CDR3 nucleotides read TGTGCCTGGAGTTCGGCTAGCGGGAGTACGTCGAGTAGCCAGTACTTC. Protein: CAWSSASGSTSSSQYF. The chain uses TRBV30 and TRBJ2-5; 10 bases map to TRBD2. Germline loops: CDR1 GTSNPN, CDR2 SVGIG (reference sequence). V shed 2 bases, J shed 10 bases, and the junction held 16 bases outside the gene matches. The CDR3 is made up of 16 amino acids. The whole variable domain, filled in from reference TRBV30 and TRBJ2-5, reads SQTIHQWPATLVQPVGSPLSLECTVEGTSNPNLYWYRQAAGRGLQLLFYSVGIGQISSEVPQNLSASRPQDRQFILSSKKLLLSDSGFYLCAWSSASGSTSSSQYFGPGTRLLVL.

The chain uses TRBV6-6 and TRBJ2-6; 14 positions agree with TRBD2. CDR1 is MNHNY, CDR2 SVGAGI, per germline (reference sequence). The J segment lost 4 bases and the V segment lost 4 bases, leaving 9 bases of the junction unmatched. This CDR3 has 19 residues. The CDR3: CASSSTWTSGGLGANVLTF. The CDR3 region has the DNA TGTGCCAGCAGTTCAACCTGGACTAGCGGGGGGCTGGGGGCCAACGTCCTGACTTTC.

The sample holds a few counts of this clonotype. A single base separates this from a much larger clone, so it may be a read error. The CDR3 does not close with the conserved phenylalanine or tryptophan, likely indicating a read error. The CDR3 sequence is CSVSRDRDEQYL. The CDR3 region has the DNA TGCAGCGTTTCCCGGGACAGGGACGAGCAGTACCTC. The chain combines TRBV29-1 with TRBJ2-7, with TRBD1 matching over 9 bases. Trimming cost V 5 bases and J 5 bases; bases outside gene matches: 4. This CDR3 is built from 12 residues. Germline-derived CDR1 and CDR2 are SQVTM and ANQGSEA.

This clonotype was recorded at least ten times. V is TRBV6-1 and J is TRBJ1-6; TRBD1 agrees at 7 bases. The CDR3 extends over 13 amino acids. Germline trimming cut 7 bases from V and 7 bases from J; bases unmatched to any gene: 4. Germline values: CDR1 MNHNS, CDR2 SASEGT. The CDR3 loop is CASMDRLNSPLHF. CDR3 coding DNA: TGTGCCAGCATGGACAGGCTCAATTCACCCCTCCACTTT.

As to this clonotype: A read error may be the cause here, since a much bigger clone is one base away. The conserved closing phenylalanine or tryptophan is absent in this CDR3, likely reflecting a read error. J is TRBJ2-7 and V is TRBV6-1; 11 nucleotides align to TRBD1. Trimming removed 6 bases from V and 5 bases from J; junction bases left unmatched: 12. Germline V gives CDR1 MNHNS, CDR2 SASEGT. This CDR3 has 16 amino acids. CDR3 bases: TGTGCCAGCAGGAAGCTAAGGACAGGGGGCTATGACGAGCAGTACCTC. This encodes CASRKLRTGGYDEQYL.

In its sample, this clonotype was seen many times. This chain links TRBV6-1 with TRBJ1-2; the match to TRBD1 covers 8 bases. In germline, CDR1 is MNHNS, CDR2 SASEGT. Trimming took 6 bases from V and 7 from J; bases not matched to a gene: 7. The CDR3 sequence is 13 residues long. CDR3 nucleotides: TGTGCCAGCAGCGAGCAGGGGGCAAGTGGCTACACCTTC. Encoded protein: CASSEQGASGYTF.

The CDR3 bases are TGTGCCAGCAGCTTCTTGGGGTGGGACTCTGGGGCCAACGTCCTGACTTTC. Translating gives CASSFLGWDSGANVLTF. The chain uses TRBV7-9 and TRBJ2-6; D gene ambiguous. This CDR3 contains 17 residues. The V and J ends lost 3 bases and 0 bases respectively, with 12 bases between them. CDR1 is SEHNR and CDR2 is FQNEAQ in the germline V gene (reference sequence).

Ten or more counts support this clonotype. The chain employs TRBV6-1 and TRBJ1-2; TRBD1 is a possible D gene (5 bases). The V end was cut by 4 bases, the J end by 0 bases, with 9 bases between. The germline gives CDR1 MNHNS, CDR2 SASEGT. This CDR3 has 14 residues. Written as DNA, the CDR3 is TGTGCCAGCAGTGCGGGGCCTTCTAACTATGGCTACACCTTC. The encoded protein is CASSAGPSNYGYTF.

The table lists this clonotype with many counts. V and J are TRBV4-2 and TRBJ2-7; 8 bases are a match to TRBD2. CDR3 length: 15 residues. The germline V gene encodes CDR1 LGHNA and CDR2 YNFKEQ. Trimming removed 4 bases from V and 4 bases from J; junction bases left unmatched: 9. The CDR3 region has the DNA TGTGCCAGCAGCCGCGACCCGGGACTAGTTTACGAGCAGTACTTC. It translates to CASSRDPGLVYEQYF.

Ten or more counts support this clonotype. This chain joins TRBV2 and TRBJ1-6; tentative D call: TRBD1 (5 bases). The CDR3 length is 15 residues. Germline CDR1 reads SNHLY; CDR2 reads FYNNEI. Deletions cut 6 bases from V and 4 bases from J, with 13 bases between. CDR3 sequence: CASSADRVYNSPLHF. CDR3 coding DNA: TGTGCCAGCAGCGCAGACAGAGTTTATAATTCACCCCTCCACTTT. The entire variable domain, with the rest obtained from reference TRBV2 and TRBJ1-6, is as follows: EPEVTQTPSHQVTQMGQEVILRCVPISNHLYFYWYRQILGQKVEFLVSFYNNEISEKSEIFDDQFSVERPDGSNFTLKIRSTKLEDSAMYFCASSADRVYNSPLHFGNGTRLTVT.

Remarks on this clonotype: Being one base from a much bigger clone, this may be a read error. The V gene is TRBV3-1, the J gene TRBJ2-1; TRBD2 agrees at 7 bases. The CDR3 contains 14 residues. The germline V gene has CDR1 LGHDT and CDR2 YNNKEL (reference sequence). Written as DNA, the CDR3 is TGTGCCAGCAGCCAAGGGTGGGAGGGCGGAGAGCGGTTCTTC. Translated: CASSQGWEGGERFF.

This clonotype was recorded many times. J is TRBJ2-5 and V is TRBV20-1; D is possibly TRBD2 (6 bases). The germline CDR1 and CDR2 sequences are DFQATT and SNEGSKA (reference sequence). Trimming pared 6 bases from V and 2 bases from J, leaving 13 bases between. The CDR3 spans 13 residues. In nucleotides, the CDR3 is TGCAGTGCCGTACTAGCAAGGCAAGAGACCCAGTACTTC. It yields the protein CSAVLARQETQYF.

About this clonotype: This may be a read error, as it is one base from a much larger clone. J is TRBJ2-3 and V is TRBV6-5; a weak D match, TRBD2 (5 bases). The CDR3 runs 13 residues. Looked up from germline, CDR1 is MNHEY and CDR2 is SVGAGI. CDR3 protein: CASRAASTDAQYF. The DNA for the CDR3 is TGTGCCAGCCGGGCGGCTAGCACAGATGCGCAGTATTTT.

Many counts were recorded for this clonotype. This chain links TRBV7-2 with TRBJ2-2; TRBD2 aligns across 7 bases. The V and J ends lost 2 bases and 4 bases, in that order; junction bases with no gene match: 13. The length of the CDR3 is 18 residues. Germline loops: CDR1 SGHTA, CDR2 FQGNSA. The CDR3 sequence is CASSLMVQTTSVTGELFF. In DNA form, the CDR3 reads TGTGCCAGCAGCTTAATGGTTCAAACTACTAGCGTCACCGGGGAGCTGTTTTTT.

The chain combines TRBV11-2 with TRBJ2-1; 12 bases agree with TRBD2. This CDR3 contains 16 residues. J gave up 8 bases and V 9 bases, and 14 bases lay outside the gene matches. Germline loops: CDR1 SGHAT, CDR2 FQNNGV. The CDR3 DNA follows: TGTGCCAGTTTGACGGGCGCTAGCGGGAGGGCCCATGAGCAGTTCTTC. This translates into CASLTGASGRAHEQFF.